The 18 T cell receptor beta chains presented below share a single source sample, sequenced in a study of blood T cell dynamics during melanoma immunotherapy. Time point reported: week 3, after first cycle of checkpoint inhibitor. TCRdb's copy holds only in-frame clones and misses some; the assay was immunoSEQ multiplex PCR. This table holds approximately 14,000 clones, about 93% found once. The sample here was blood, taken from a patient treated with checkpoint blockade. The receptors come from a human donor with melanoma.

This sequence joins TRBV29-1 and TRBJ2-3, with 8 bases matching TRBD1. Germline CDR1 SQVTM, CDR2 ANQGSEA. CDR3 length equals 12 residues. With 5 bases clipped from V and 4 bases from J, the junction kept 2 bases outside the gene matches. CDR3 in DNA: TGCAGCGTTTACAGGGGGGCAGATACGCAGTATTTT. Translated: CSVYRGADTQYF.

J is TRBJ2-5 and V is TRBV5-1, with 11 nucleotides matching TRBD1. V trimming: 2 bases; J trimming: 2 bases; junction bases outside the gene matches: 2. Germline assignment: CDR1 SGHRS and CDR2 YFSETQ. This CDR3 contains 15 residues. The chain's CDR3 is CASSFGQGAQETQYF. DNA of the CDR3: TGCGCCAGCAGCTTTGGACAGGGGGCTCAAGAGACCCAGTACTTC.

On this clone itself: Other DNA sequences in the sample encode the same CDR3. This chain connects TRBV6-1 to TRBJ1-2; 7 positions agree with TRBD1. The CDR3 is 14 amino acids. Per the germline V gene, CDR1 is MNHNS and CDR2 is SASEGT. J gave up 7 bases and V 1 base, and 6 bases lay outside the gene matches. CDR3 loop: CASSEVDRASGYTF. CDR3 sequence (DNA): TGTGCCAGCAGTGAAGTAGACAGGGCGAGTGGCTACACCTTC.

The chain has TRBV29-1 and TRBJ2-5; 12 bases line up with TRBD2. The CDR3 sequence is 16 residues long. Germline CDR1 reads SQVTM; CDR2 reads ANQGSEA. The V segment lost 7 bases and the J segment 4 bases; nucleotides outside the gene matches: 13. CDR3 DNA sequence: TGCAGCGCTGACCCCCTGACTAGCGGGGGTTTAGAGACCCAGTACTTC. Translated: CSADPLTSGGLETQYF.

This chain links TRBV7-9 with TRBJ1-5, with a tentative D call TRBD1 (6 bases). Germline V CDR1 and CDR2: SEHNR, FQNEAQ (reference sequence). The V and J ends lost 5 bases and 6 bases respectively, with 11 bases between them. The CDR3 totals 13 residues. This chain's CDR3 is CASSREGGQPQHF. DNA for the CDR3: TGTGCCAGCAGCCGGGAGGGGGGTCAGCCCCAGCATTTT.

This clone was found once. The chain uses TRBV15 and TRBJ1-4; possibly TRBD1 for D (6 bases). Germline V CDR1 and CDR2: LNHNV, YYDKDF (reference sequence). Trimming took off 0 bases at V and 8 bases at J, with 13 bases between the two ends. CDR3 size: 15 residues. The CDR3 protein is CATSREGSGEEKLFF. For the CDR3, the DNA is TGTGCCACCAGCAGAGAAGGATCAGGGGAGGAAAAACTGTTTTTT.

The chain has TRBV11-3 and TRBJ2-3, with 8 bases lining up with TRBD2. This CDR3 region has 15 residues. The germline V gene has CDR1 SGHNT and CDR2 YENEEA. V dropped 3 bases and J dropped 0; count of bases not matched to a gene: 2. CDR3 coding DNA: TGTGCCAGCAGCTTTAGCGGGACTAGCACAGATACGCAGTATTTT. This encodes CASSFSGTSTDTQYF. The variable domain in full, completed from reference TRBV11-3 and TRBJ2-3, reads EAGVVQSPRYKIIEKKQPVAFWCNPISGHNTLYWYLQNLGQGPELLIRYENEEAVDDSQLPKDRFSAERLKGVDSTLKIQPAELGDSAVYLCASSFSGTSTDTQYFGPGTRLTVL.

V usage is TRBV9 and J usage is TRBJ2-2, with D possibly matching TRBD2 (5 bases). V lost 0 bases and J lost 5, with 14 bases in between. Germline CDR1 and CDR2: SGDLS and YYNGEE. The CDR3 has 16 residues. The DNA for the CDR3 is TGTGCCAGCAGCGTAGAAGCTCGCGGGCGGACCGGGGAGCTGTTTTTT. Amino acids: CASSVEARGRTGELFF.

The chain couples TRBV14 to TRBJ1-2; TRBD1 matches 7 bases. Germline V gives CDR1 SGHDN, CDR2 FVKESK. This CDR3 spans 13 amino acids. Trimming removed 4 bases from V and 5 bases from J; junction bases left unmatched: 4. The CDR3 DNA sequence: TGTGCCAGCAGCCCGGGACAGATGTATGGCTACACCTTC. This gives the protein CASSPGQMYGYTF.

This chain connects TRBV10-1 to TRBJ2-2, with 9 bases lining up with TRBD1. The CDR3 is 21 amino acids. The junction had 26 bases not matched to a gene; V was cut back by 9 bases and J by 3 bases. Per the germline V gene, CDR1 is WNHNN and CDR2 is SYGVQD (reference sequence). The CDR3 nucleotides read TGCGCCAGTCGGAGACCACCTCGAGGGCCGGGACAGGGCGGTGACACCGGGGAGCTGTTTTTT. It codes for CASRRPPRGPGQGGDTGELFF.

The genes are TRBV28 and TRBJ2-7; 7 nucleotides line up with TRBD1. J gave up 6 bases and V 5 bases, and 7 bases lay outside the gene matches. CDR3 length: 13 residues. The germline V gene has CDR1 MDHEN and CDR2 SYDVKM. The CDR3 bases are TGTGCCAGCAGTACCAGACAGGGAGCCGAGCAGTACTTC. The encoded protein is CASSTRQGAEQYF.

The V and J genes are TRBV5-4 and TRBJ2-2; possibly TRBD1 or TRBD2 for D (5 bases each). Germline V gene data show CDR1 as SGHNT and CDR2 as YYREEE (reference sequence). This CDR3 spans 16 amino acids. The V end was cut by 4 bases, the J end by 1 base, with 14 bases between. The CDR3 coding sequence is TGTGCCAGCAGCCTCGGGGCCTCACGGAACACCGGGGAGCTGTTTTTT. This codes for CASSLGASRNTGELFF. Combining the CDR3 with reference TRBV5-4 and TRBJ2-2 gives the whole variable domain ETGVTQSPTHLIKTRGQQVTLRCSSQSGHNTVSWYQQALGQGPQFIFQYYREEENGRGNFPPRFSGLQFPNYSSELNVNALELDDSALYLCASSLGASRNTGELFFGEGSRLTVL.

The rearrangement joins TRBV5-4 to TRBJ2-3, with 13 nucleotides matching TRBD2. Germline-derived CDR1 and CDR2 are SGHNT and YYREEE (reference sequence). The trim removed 1 base at V and 6 bases at J, leaving 2 bases unmatched. This CDR3 has 15 residues. CDR3 bases: TGTGCCAGCAGCTTGACTAGCGGGAGGGTGGATACGCAGTATTTT. Protein product: CASSLTSGRVDTQYF.

The rearrangement links TRBV7-8 to TRBJ2-7; D is uncertain. This CDR3 is 12 amino acids long. V lost 5 bases and J lost 6, with 11 bases in between. Per the germline V gene, CDR1 is SGHVS and CDR2 is FQNEAQ. CDR3: CASSRSTGEQYF. The CDR3 DNA reads TGTGCCAGCAGCAGGTCCACCGGCGAGCAGTACTTC.

The chain is built from TRBV9 and TRBJ2-7, with D possibly TRBD2 on 6 matching bases. Germline values: CDR1 SGDLS, CDR2 YYNGEE. The CDR3 is made up of 15 amino acids. V gave up 0 bases and J gave up 4 bases, with 14 bases separating them. CDR3 DNA: TGTGCCAGCAGCGTAGAGGAGGGTATGGGTTACGAGCAGTACTTC. It yields the protein CASSVEEGMGYEQYF.

A few counts support this clone. This chain joins TRBV2 and TRBJ2-7, with 10 nucleotides matching TRBD2. Trimming took 4 bases from V and 7 from J; bases not matched to a gene: 4. This CDR3 is 13 amino acids long. CDR1 is SNHLY and CDR2 is FYNNEI in the germline V gene. CDR3 residues: CASSVFSGGEQYF. CDR3 bases: TGTGCCAGCAGTGTTTTTAGCGGGGGGGAGCAGTACTTC.

This sequence joins TRBV5-1 and TRBJ1-2; D uncertain. The CDR3 runs to 13 residues. The V end lost 0 bases, the J end lost 4 bases, and 7 bases lay between the germline ends. The germline V gene encodes CDR1 SGHRS and CDR2 YFSETQ. This CDR3 reads CASSLEGFYGYTF. DNA of the CDR3: TGCGCCAGCAGCTTGGAAGGGTTCTATGGCTACACCTTC. The variable domain in full, with the rest retrieved from reference TRBV5-1 and TRBJ1-2, is KAGVTQTPRYLIKTRGQQVTLSCSPISGHRSVSWYQQTPGQGLQFLFEYFSETQRNKGNFPGRFSGRQFSNSRSEMNVSTLELGDSALYLCASSLEGFYGYTFGSGTRLTVV.

The V and J genes are TRBV5-1 and TRBJ1-1; 11 bases fit TRBD1. Looked up from germline, CDR1 is SGHRS and CDR2 is YFSETQ. The CDR3 has 14 residues. The V and J ends lost 4 bases and 4 bases, in that order; junction bases with no gene match: 3. Here the CDR3 reads CASSLGQGGTEAFF. Written as DNA, the CDR3 is TGCGCCAGCAGCCTGGGACAGGGGGGCACTGAAGCTTTCTTT.